This TCR beta chain was sequenced during a study of T cell repertoires in cytomegalovirus infection. Across the whole study: Public TCR beta signatures marked donors with CMV infection and the matching HLA.

TCRdb reprocessed the reads with MiXCR, giving one entry per CDR3 protein. Here the sample spans 150,000 to 200,000 distinct CDR3 sequences, 28% being singletons. Findings and limits, study-wide: CMV carriers with the relevant HLA were identified by cumulative public TCR beta family frequency. The response measured ex vivo was dominated by TCR beta clonotypes (HLA-C-restricted and CMV-specific).

Germline-derived CDR1 and CDR2 are LGHNA and YNFKEQ. Trimming took 2 bases from V and 5 from J, leaving 18 bases between them. The CDR3 spans 16 residues. A remark on this clonotype: Its specificity is not known.

This sequence originates from a human donor in good health (CMV status not recorded). Some clones in this sample may be carry-over from other donors' samples. The specimen sequenced was PBMCs. This sequence joins TRBV4-2 and TRBJ1-1, with a weak D call TRBD1 (5 bases). The CDR3 region is CASSQLGNRLGTEAFF. In nucleotides, the CDR3 is TGTGCCAGCAGCCAATTGGGGAACAGGCTGGGGACTGAAGCTTTCTTT.